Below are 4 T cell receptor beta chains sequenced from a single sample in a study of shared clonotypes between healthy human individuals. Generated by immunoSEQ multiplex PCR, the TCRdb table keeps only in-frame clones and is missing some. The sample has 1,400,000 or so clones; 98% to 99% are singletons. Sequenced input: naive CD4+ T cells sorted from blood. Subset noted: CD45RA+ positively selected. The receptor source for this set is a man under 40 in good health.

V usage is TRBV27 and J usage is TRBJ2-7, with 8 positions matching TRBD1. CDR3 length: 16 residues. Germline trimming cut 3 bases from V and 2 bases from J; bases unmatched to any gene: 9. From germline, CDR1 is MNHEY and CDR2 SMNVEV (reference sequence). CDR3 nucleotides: TGTGCCAGCAGTTTGTCCGGCAGGGGGCTCACCTACGAGCAGTACTTC. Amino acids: CASSLSGRGLTYEQYF.

DNA of the CDR3: TGTGCCAGCAGCTTACCCGGGGTTACAGATACGCAGTATTTT. As protein: CASSLPGVTDTQYF. The chain joins TRBV5-6 to TRBJ2-3, with a possible D match to TRBD2 (5 bases). CDR1 is SGHDT and CDR2 is YYEEEE in the germline V gene. There are 14 residues in the CDR3. V was clipped by 2 bases and J by 3 bases, with 10 bases between them.

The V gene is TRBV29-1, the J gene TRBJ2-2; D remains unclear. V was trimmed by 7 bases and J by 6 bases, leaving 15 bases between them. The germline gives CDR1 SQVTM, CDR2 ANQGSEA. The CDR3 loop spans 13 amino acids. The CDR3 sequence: CSASTGRAGELFF. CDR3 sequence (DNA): TGCAGCGCTTCGACTGGCCGCGCCGGGGAGCTGTTTTTT.

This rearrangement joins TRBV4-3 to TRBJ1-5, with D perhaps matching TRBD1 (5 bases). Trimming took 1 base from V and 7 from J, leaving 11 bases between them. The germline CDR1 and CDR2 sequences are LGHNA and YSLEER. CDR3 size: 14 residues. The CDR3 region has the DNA TGCGCCAGCAGCCAAGTCCAGGGTAGACAGCCCCAGCATTTT. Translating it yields CASSQVQGRQPQHF.